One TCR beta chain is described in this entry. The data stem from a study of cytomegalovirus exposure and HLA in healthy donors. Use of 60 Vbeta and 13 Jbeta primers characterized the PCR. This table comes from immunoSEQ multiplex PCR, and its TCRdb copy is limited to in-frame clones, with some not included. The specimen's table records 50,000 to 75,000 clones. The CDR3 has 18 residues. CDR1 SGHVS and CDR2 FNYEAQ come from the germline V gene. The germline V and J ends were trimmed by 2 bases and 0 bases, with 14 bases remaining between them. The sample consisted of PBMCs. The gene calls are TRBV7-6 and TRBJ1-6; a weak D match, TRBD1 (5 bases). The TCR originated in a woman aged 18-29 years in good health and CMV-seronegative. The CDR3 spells CASSLNWGGSSYNSPLHF. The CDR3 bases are TGTGCCAGCAGCTTAAATTGGGGGGGAAGCTCCTATAATTCACCCCTCCACTTT.